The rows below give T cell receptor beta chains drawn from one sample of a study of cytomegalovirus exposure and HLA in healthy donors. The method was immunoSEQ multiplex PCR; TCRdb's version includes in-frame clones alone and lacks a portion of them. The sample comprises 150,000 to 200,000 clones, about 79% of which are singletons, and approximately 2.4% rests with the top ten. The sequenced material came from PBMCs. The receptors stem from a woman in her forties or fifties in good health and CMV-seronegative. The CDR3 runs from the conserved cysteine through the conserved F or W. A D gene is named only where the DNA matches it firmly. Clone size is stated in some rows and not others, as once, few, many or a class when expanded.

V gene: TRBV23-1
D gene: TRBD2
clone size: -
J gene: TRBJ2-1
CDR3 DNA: TGCGCCAGCAGGACACTAGCGGGAGGCTACAATGAGCAGTTCTTC
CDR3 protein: CASRTLAGGYNEQFF

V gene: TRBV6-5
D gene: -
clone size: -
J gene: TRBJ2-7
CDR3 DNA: TGTGCCAGCGGGGGGTCCGACTCCTACGAGCAGTACTTC
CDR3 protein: CASGGSDSYEQYF

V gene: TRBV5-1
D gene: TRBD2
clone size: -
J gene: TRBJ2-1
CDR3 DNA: TGCGCCAGCGCGGGGACTAGCGACAATGAGCAGTTCTTC
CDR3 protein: CASAGTSDNEQFF

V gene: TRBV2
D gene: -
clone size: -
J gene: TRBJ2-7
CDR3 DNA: TGTGCCAGCAGTGAAGAGACAGGCTACGAGCAGTACTTC
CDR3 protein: CASSEETGYEQYF

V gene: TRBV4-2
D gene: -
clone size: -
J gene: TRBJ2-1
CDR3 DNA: TGTGCCAGCAGTAGGGGGAGCGCACACAATGAGCAGTTCTTC
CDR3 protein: CASSRGSAHNEQFF

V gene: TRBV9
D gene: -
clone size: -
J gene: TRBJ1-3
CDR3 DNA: TGTGCCAGCAGCCCTCGGACAACCGCCTCTGGAAACACCATATATTTT
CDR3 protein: CASSPRTTASGNTIYF

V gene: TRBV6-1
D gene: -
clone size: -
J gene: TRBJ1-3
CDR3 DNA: TGTGCCAGCAGTGAACTTGAGGGAAACACCATATATTTT
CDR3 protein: CASSELEGNTIYF

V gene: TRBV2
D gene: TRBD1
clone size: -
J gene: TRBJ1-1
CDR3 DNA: TGTGCCAGCAAAAAGGGGACAGCCTCTCACACTGAAGCTTTCTTT
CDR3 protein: CASKKGTASHTEAFF

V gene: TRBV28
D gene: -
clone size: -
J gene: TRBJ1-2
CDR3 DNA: TGTGCCACCAACAGGGAGAACTATGGCTACACCTTC
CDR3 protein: CATNRENYGYTF

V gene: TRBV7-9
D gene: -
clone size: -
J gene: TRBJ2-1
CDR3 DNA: TGTTCCAGCAGCTTACTCTTAGGACAGACGAGGAATGAGCAGTTCTTC
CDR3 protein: CSSSLLLGQTRNEQFF

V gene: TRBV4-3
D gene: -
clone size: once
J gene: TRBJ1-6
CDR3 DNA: TGCGCCAGCAGCCAAAAAACTCTAGATGCGGGGAACAATTCCCCCCTCCACTTT
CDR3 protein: CASSQKTLDAGNNSPLHF

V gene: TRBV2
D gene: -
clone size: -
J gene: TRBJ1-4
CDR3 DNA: TGTGCCAGCAGTGAAGCGCTGGGGCGGAATGAAAAACTGTTTTTT
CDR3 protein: CASSEALGRNEKLFF

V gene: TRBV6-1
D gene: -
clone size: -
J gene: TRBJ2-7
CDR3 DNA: TGTGCCAGCAGTGAAGGGACACGCGTGAACTTC
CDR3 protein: CASSEGTRVNF

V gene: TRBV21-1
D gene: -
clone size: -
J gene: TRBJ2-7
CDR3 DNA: TGTGCCAGCAGCAACCGAAAACCAGGGGACGAGCAGTACTTC
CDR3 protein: CASSNRKPGDEQYF

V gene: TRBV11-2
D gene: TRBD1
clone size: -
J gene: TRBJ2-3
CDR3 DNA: TGTGCCAGCAGCTTGGGTCTCGGGACAGGGGGTGTGAATACGCAGTATTTT
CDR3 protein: CASSLGLGTGGVNTQYF

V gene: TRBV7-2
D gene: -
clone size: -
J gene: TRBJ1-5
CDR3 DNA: TGTGCCAGCAGTTTCGACATTAGCAATCAGCCCCAGCATTTT
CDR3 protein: CASSFDISNQPQHF

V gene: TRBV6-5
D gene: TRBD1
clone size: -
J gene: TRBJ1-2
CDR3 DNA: TGTGCCAGCAGTTACAATGAACAGGGGGCTATTGGTGGCTACACCTTC
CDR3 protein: CASSYNEQGAIGGYTF